This section outlines one T cell receptor beta chain sequence together with its context. What it recognizes is unknown. Each cDNA got a UMI-containing oligo ligated at its 3' end. An equimolar mix of RC1.1 and RC1.2 primed the beta chain across TRBC1 and TRBC2. TCRdb recomputed calls from the UMI-ligation and nested PCR reads with MiXCR, one row per CDR3 protein. The table records 40,000 to 50,000 distinct CDR3 sequences, 15% to 20% of them present only once. The sample belongs to a study of quantifying T cell responses using KT2 cells. Looking at the study overall: RNA was reverse transcribed with TCR alpha and beta constant-region primers. Under optimum conditions, T4 ligation efficiency was estimated at more than 9.5%. Study findings and constraints: Input KT2 cell number predicted KT2 alpha and beta sequence counts linearly over several orders of magnitude.

KT2, a clone with a known TCR, was spiked into unfractionated PBMC. A range of KT2-to-PBMC ratios was made using fixed PBMC numbers. CDR3 length equals 17 residues. Germline V gene lookup returns CDR1 LGHDT and CDR2 YNNKEL (reference sequence). The ends lost 8 bases at V and 0 bases at J; junction bases unmatched: 6. The sequenced sample was PBMCs spiked with cells of the T cell clone KT2. The TCR was taken from a human donor. The chain links TRBV3-1 to TRBJ2-6, with 11 bases identical to TRBD1. The CDR3: CASRTGGAHSGANVLTF. The CDR3 region has the DNA TGTGCCAGCCGGACAGGGGGCGCACACTCTGGGGCCAACGTCCTGACTTTC.